This T cell receptor beta chain was identified in a study of OX40 agonist ivuxolimab in advanced cancers. About the investigation overall: Ivuxolimab was an agonistic, fully human IgG2 monoclonal antibody directed against OX40 (CD134), a costimulatory receptor. Peripheral TCRbeta sequencing was intended to test whether TCR sequence diversity was altered and clonal T-cell expansion was caused by ivuxolimab. Prior anti-PD-1, anti-PD-L1 or anti-CTLA-4 therapy was permitted, and checkpoint inhibitors had been received by 30% to 40% of dose-escalation patients. Of the approximately 50 dose-escalation patients, hepatocellular carcinoma was present in about 20, melanoma in around 15, renal cell carcinoma in 9 and head and neck cancer in 9. The paper covers the monotherapy dose-escalation part of the phase I ivuxolimab trial, which included N ≈ 50 patients. Intravenous ivuxolimab was administered to patients every 2 weeks at six dose levels: 0.01, 0.1, 0.3, 1.5, 3 and 10 mg/kg. In the dose-escalation cohort, approximately 82% of patients were male, and the mean age was about 55 years, with a range of roughly 20 to 80. Partial responses were achieved by three dose-escalation patients, of whom one had hepatocellular carcinoma and two had cutaneous melanoma.

Patients with a history of autoimmune disease or receiving systemic immunosuppression were excluded from the trial. Peripheral blood for TCR sequencing was drawn from every dose cohort at baseline, at cycle 4 day 1 and at cycle 7 day 1. The samples were drawn from a first-in-human, open-label, multicenter phase I dose-escalation trial of ivuxolimab. Adults with locally advanced or metastatic melanoma, renal cell carcinoma, hepatocellular carcinoma or head and neck squamous cell carcinoma were enrolled in the trial. Before TCR sequencing, CD4+ and CD8+ T cells were separately sorted from peripheral blood. Reading from cysteine to phenylalanine, the CDR3 counts 14 amino acids. Of all the DNA, just the CDR3 is kept, 42 bases in frame from base 1. The V end gives up 7 bases and the J end 6 bases, leaving 5 bases in the junction not matched to a gene. From the germline V gene, CDR1 is MNHEY and CDR2 is SVGAGI.

Genomic DNA was isolated from the sorted cells so that the TCRbeta CDR3 region could be sequenced. The immunoSEQ Assay was used to sequence the TCRbeta CDR3 regions. The table was pulled from immuneACCESS by TCRdb, which kept in-frame rearrangements only. Such tables lose some clones; where checked, under half of the loss comes from unresolved V genes, and the rest has no known cause. This sample is represented by tens of thousands of clones; around nine tenths of them were singletons. Jointly, the top ten make up roughly 18% of the sample. Notes on this clone: Its antigen is currently not known. The sample holds no much larger clone one base away, and base qualities are not on file.

Summary of the overall study and its limitations: Low levels of normalized T-cell clonal expansion were also seen in some patients who did not respond. After ivuxolimab, expanded clones were on average more numerous among CD8+ T cells than among CD4+ T cells. The antigen specificity of the clonally expanded peripheral T cells was not determined. In the 0.1-3.0 mg/kg groups, partial responders were among the patients with the lowest normalized peripheral clonal expansion, particularly in CD8+ T cells. At doses of 0.1 to 3.0 mg/kg, clonal expansion of both CD4+ and CD8+ blood T cells was observed from baseline to week 6.

The receptor was derived from an adult with an advanced solid tumor such as melanoma, head and neck, liver or kidney cancer. Source: CD4+ or CD8+ T cells sorted from blood, taken in a trial of the OX40 agonist ivuxolimab. Here the chain combines TRBV6-5 and TRBJ2-2; the central 10 bases match TRBD1. DNA sequence: TGTGCCAGCACCTGGACAGGGGGGGCCGGGGAGCTGTTTTTT. Translated, this gives CASTWTGGAGELFF.